This T cell receptor (beta chain) derives from a study of human CD8 memory T cell subsets. Regarding the study as a whole: Chao1 estimates suggested higher diversity in stem-like memory T cells than in precursor exhausted T cells.

Negative magnetic separation enriched total CD8+ T cells. Germline V CDR1 and CDR2: MNHEY, SMNVEV (reference sequence). This CDR3 has 14 amino acids. Researchers made TCR beta libraries via UMI-labeled 5' RACE. As processed by the authors: Whatever TCR beta library was examined, it held from several thousand up to roughly 18,000 functional CDR3 beta clonotypes. Using the 5' RACE reads, TCRdb records one entry per CDR3 protein without DNA. Here the V and J calls rest on TCRdb's processing, not on the authors' analysis. This sample contains around 10,000 distinct CDR3 sequences. A word on this clonotype: Its antigen remains unidentified.

This TCR was recovered from a human donor in good health. The genes are TRBV27 and TRBJ2-3. Sequencing was carried out using CD8+ stem-like memory T cells (TSCM and TCM) sorted from PBMCs. As for subset: stem-like memory CD8 T cells (TSTEM), CCR7+ PD-1- TIGIT-. CDR3 in amino acids: CASSPSTAGDTQYF.